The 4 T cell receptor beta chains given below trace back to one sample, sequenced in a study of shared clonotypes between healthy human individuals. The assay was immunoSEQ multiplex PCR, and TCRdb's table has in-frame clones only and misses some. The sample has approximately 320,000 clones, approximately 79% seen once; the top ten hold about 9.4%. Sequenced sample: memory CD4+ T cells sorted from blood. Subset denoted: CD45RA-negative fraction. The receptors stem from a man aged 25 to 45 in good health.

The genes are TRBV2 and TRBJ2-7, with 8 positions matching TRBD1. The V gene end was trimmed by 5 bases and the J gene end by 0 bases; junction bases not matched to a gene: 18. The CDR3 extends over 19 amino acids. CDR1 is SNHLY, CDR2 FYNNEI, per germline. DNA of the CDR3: TGTGCCAGCAGTACTTCTTTAGGCAGGGGGCAACCCCTCTCCTACGAGCAGTACTTC. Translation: CASSTSLGRGQPLSYEQYF.

CDR3 protein: CASSLYGTGGGNTEAFF. CDR3 in DNA: TGTGCCAGCAGTTTATACGGCACAGGGGGGGGGAACACTGAAGCTTTCTTT. The rearrangement uses TRBV27 and TRBJ1-1; 8 bases map to TRBD1. CDR1 MNHEY and CDR2 SMNVEV come from the germline V gene (reference sequence). The CDR3 has 17 residues. With 1 base clipped from V and 1 base from J, the junction kept 8 bases outside the gene matches.

CDR3 in DNA: TGTGCCAGTAGGCCTAGTGCGACCGGGGAGCTGTTTTTT. As protein: CASRPSATGELFF. The chain carries TRBV19 and TRBJ2-2; D remains ambiguous. Trimming removed 6 bases at V and 5 bases at J, with 10 bases between. Germline loops: CDR1 LNHDA, CDR2 SQIVND (reference sequence). The CDR3 length is 13 residues.

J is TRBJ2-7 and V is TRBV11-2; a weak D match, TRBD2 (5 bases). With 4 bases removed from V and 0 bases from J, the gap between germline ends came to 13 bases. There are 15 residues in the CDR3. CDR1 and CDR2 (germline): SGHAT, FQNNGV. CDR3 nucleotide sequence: TGTGCCAGCAGCTCGCCTCGGAGGAACTCCTACGAGCAGTACTTC. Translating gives CASSSPRRNSYEQYF.